Following are 12 T cell receptor beta chains from one sample sequenced in a study of T cell changes during pregnancy in multiple sclerosis. Here immunoSEQ multiplex PCR was the method, and the copy in TCRdb shows in-frame clones only, minus some. Of about 52,000 clones listed, roughly 92% were seen once; the top ten hold around 0.73%. This specimen consisted of CD4+ T cells from peripheral blood mononuclear cells, obtained in the third trimester of pregnancy. All receptors derive from a female donor with multiple sclerosis, enrolled in a pregnancy study.

J is TRBJ2-2 and V is TRBV5-1; TRBD2 aligns across 8 bases. V dropped 2 bases and J dropped 3; count of bases not matched to a gene: 9. The CDR3 has 17 amino acids. Germline-derived CDR1 and CDR2 are SGHRS and YFSETQ. This chain's CDR3 is CASSFLDGGAYTGELFF. The CDR3 region has the DNA TGCGCCAGCAGCTTTCTAGACGGGGGGGCTTACACCGGGGAGCTGTTTTTT.

V usage is TRBV2 and J usage is TRBJ1-2; 7 bases match TRBD1. Losses at the gene ends were 6 bases for V and 4 bases for J; bases not matched to a gene: 5. The CDR3 is 13 amino acids. Germline V gene lookup returns CDR1 SNHLY and CDR2 FYNNEI. The CDR3 DNA is TGTGCCAGCAGGGGACAGACGCGCTATGGCTACACCTTC. Protein: CASRGQTRYGYTF.

J is TRBJ1-2 and V is TRBV4-3; D is undetermined. The V gene's germline CDR1 is LGHNA and CDR2 YSLEER. V was cut by 0 bases and J by 4 bases, with 18 bases left in between. The CDR3 is 17 amino acids. CDR3 coding DNA: TGCGCCAGCAGCCAAGATAGCGCATTGCCAACCCCCTATGGCTACACCTTC. As protein: CASSQDSALPTPYGYTF.

This chain connects TRBV4-1 to TRBJ2-3; 8 bases are a match to TRBD1. The CDR3 has 17 amino acids. J lost 1 base, V lost 0 bases, and 6 bases had no gene match. The germline CDR1 and CDR2 sequences are MGHRA and YSYEKL. CDR3 in amino acids: CASSQEGTGHRTDTQYF. CDR3 DNA: TGCGCCAGCAGCCAAGAGGGGACAGGTCACCGCACAGATACGCAGTATTTT.

J is TRBJ1-6 and V is TRBV7-7; 8 nucleotides match TRBD1. The V segment lost 5 bases and the J segment 7 bases; nucleotides outside the gene matches: 1. The CDR3 is made up of 13 amino acids. Germline values: CDR1 SSHAT, CDR2 FNYEAQ (reference sequence). CDR3 residues: CASSRTGNSPLHF. The CDR3 DNA reads TGTGCCAGCAGCCGGACAGGGAATTCACCCCTCCACTTT.

The V and J genes are TRBV9 and TRBJ2-7; 7 bases align to TRBD2. The CDR3 is 15 amino acids. The V segment lost 1 base and the J segment 7 bases; nucleotides outside the gene matches: 11. From germline, CDR1 is SGDLS and CDR2 YYNGEE. DNA for the CDR3: TGTGCCAGCAGCGTATACCCCAAGGGAGCGGGGGAGCAGTACTTC. This encodes CASSVYPKGAGEQYF.

The genes are TRBV29-1 and TRBJ1-2; D possibly corresponds to TRBD1 (6 bases). V was cut by 7 bases and J by 8 bases, with 14 bases left in between. This CDR3 contains 11 residues. The germline V gene has CDR1 SQVTM and CDR2 ANQGSEA. In DNA form, the CDR3 reads TGCAGCGACCAACAGGGCCTGGGCTACACCTTC. It encodes CSDQQGLGYTF.

The chain combines TRBV6-6 with TRBJ2-5; 11 bases fit TRBD2. The germline gives CDR1 MNHNY, CDR2 SVGAGI (reference sequence). CDR3 size: 16 residues. The junction had 11 bases not matched to a gene; V was cut back by 4 bases and J by 7 bases. The CDR3 loop reads CASSLTSGGSRGTQYF. CDR3 coding DNA: TGTGCCAGCAGTTTAACTAGCGGGGGCTCTCGCGGGACCCAGTACTTC.

The chain combines TRBV11-2 with TRBJ2-1; maybe TRBD2 (7 bases). The CDR3 covers 14 residues. Germline V gene data show CDR1 as SGHAT and CDR2 as FQNNGV. Between the trimmed V and J ends, which lost 6 bases and 6 bases, there was a span of 15 bases. CDR3 nucleotides: TGTGCCAGCAGTCGGGGGCGGGGGAGCAATGAGCAGTTCTTC. Residues: CASSRGRGSNEQFF. Based on the CDR3 plus reference TRBV11-2 and TRBJ2-1, the full variable domain is EAGVAQSPRYKIIEKRQSVAFWCNPISGHATLYWYQQILGQGPKLLIQFQNNGVVDDSQLPKDRFSAERLKGVDSTLKIQPAKLEDSAVYLCASSRGRGSNEQFFGPGTRLTVL.

This clone was observed a single time. The chain links TRBV9 to TRBJ1-3; D may be TRBD1 (6 bases). The CDR3 runs to 13 residues. From germline, CDR1 is SGDLS and CDR2 YYNGEE. Trimming shortened V by 6 bases and J by 6 bases, and 13 bases separated the two germline ends. This chain's CDR3 is CASNAGTKNTIYF. The CDR3 bases are TGTGCCAGCAACGCCGGGACAAAAAACACCATATATTTT.

This clone was detected only once. This chain joins TRBV18 and TRBJ2-4, with 11 bases lining up with TRBD1. J gave up 6 bases and V 1 base, and 5 bases lay outside the gene matches. This CDR3 contains 16 residues. From germline, CDR1 is KGHSH and CDR2 LQKENI. The CDR3 is CASSPQGQGGGNIQYF. The CDR3 bases are TGTGCCAGCTCACCACAGGGACAGGGGGGAGGAAACATTCAGTACTTC.

This chain connects TRBV29-1 to TRBJ1-1; D unclear. V was shortened by 5 bases and J by 6 bases, with 16 bases between the two germline ends. This CDR3 region has 13 residues. Germline-derived CDR1 and CDR2 are SQVTM and ANQGSEA. This chain's CDR3 is CSVQRLRAAEAFF. The CDR3 nucleotides read TGCAGCGTTCAGAGGTTGCGGGCGGCTGAAGCTTTCTTT.